A single sample gave rise to the 14 T cell receptor beta chains below, sequenced in a study of beta chain bispecific antibodies for T cell cancers. Whole-study findings and limits: Normal T cells contributed less of the targeted TRBV signal than the leukemia cells did.

Blood mononuclear cells were expanded for 2 to 4 days using either OKT3 anti-CD3 antibody or CD3/CD28 beads. Their specific antigens are unknown. Each CDR3 protein gets one entry after TCRdb re-called the 5' RACE reads with MiXCR. The sample includes thousands of distinct CDR3 sequences, less than 2.5% of them seen just once. The sequences come from T cells from a healthy donor cultured with Jurkat leukemia cells, collected from a culture containing an anti-CD19 bispecific antibody. Source of these receptors: a human donor in good health. Some clones in this sample may be carry-over from other donors' samples.

This clonotype was recorded at least ten times. The chain combines TRBV20-1 with TRBJ1-4; weak D call: TRBD1 (6 bases). There are 15 residues in the CDR3. Germline-derived CDR1 and CDR2 are DFQATT and SNEGSKA (reference sequence). V was clipped by 0 bases and J by 11 bases, with 19 bases between them. CDR3 amino acids: CSARDGGAGEWKLFF. The CDR3 DNA reads as TGCAGTGCTAGAGATGGGGGGGCAGGGGAGTGGAAACTGTTTTTT.

J is TRBJ2-3 and V is TRBV20-1; D is uncertain. The CDR3 is 13 amino acids. The V gene lost 0 bases and the J gene lost 9 bases, with 13 bases spanning the gap. Germline CDR1 reads DFQATT; CDR2 reads SNEGSKA (reference sequence). CDR3 region: CSARDATARTQYF. Written as DNA, the CDR3 is TGCAGTGCTAGAGATGCGACCGCCCGGACGCAGTATTTT.

This clonotype was seen many times. The gene calls are TRBV5-1 and TRBJ1-1; D is perhaps TRBD1 (6 bases). Germline V gene sequence: CDR1 SGHRS, CDR2 YFSETQ. Trimming pared 1 base from V and 6 bases from J, leaving 10 bases between. There are 13 residues in the CDR3. The CDR3 DNA follows: TGCGCCAGCAGCTTGAAACAGGGAGCTGAAGCTTTCTTT. It specifies CASSLKQGAEAFF.

This clonotype was observed many times. V usage is TRBV6-5 and J usage is TRBJ2-5; perhaps TRBD2 as D (5 bases). The CDR3 sequence is 13 residues long. V lost 4 bases and J lost 5, with 11 bases in between. The germline gives CDR1 MNHEY, CDR2 SVGAGI. CDR3 loop: CASSSPSRETQYF. The CDR3 nucleotides are TGTGCCAGCAGTTCGCCTAGCCGGGAGACCCAGTACTTC.

This clonotype was picked up many times. The rearrangement uses TRBV7-9 and TRBJ2-7; D ambiguous. Trimming pared 2 bases from V and 5 bases from J, leaving 7 bases between. The CDR3 consists of 12 residues. CDR1 and CDR2 from the germline V gene are SEHNR and FQNEAQ (reference sequence). CDR3 nucleotide sequence: TGTGCCAGCAGCTTATTGTCGAACGAGCAGTACTTC. Protein: CASSLLSNEQYF. Filled out from reference TRBV7-9 and TRBJ2-7, the complete variable domain reads DTGVSQNPRHKITKRGQNVTFRCDPISEHNRLYWYRQTLGQGPEFLTYFQNEAQLEKSRLLSDRFSAERPKGSFSTLEIQRTEQGDSAMYLCASSLLSNEQYFGPGTRLTVT.

Ten or more counts support this clonotype. J is TRBJ1-6 and V is TRBV28; no firm D call. V was pared by 3 bases and J by 6 bases, with 12 bases between. CDR1 is MDHEN, CDR2 SYDVKM, per germline. The length of the CDR3 is 15 residues. CDR3 residues: CASSFSGNFNSPLHF. CDR3 DNA sequence: TGTGCCAGCAGTTTTAGTGGCAACTTTAATTCACCCCTCCACTTT.

There are many counts of this clonotype. The CDR3 loop is CASSYSRAYEQYF. The CDR3 DNA is TGTGCCAGCAGTTACTCCAGGGCCTACGAGCAGTACTTC. The chain uses TRBV6-6 and TRBJ2-7; the D gene is possibly TRBD1 (5 bases). The V gene lost 0 bases and the J gene lost 2 bases, with 5 bases spanning the gap. This CDR3 region has 13 residues. Looked up from germline, CDR1 is MNHNY and CDR2 is SVGAGI (reference sequence).

This clonotype was observed at least ten times. The J gene is TRBJ2-7, the V gene TRBV6-1; the D is unclear. The V end was cut by 4 bases, the J end by 0 bases, with 7 bases between. Germline CDR1 MNHNS, CDR2 SASEGT. The CDR3 spans 13 residues. The DNA for the CDR3 is TGTGCCAGCAGTGGCAGGAGCTCCTACGAGCAGTACTTC. This encodes CASSGRSSYEQYF.

The chain uses TRBV23-1 and TRBJ2-1, with 14 bases aligning to TRBD2. TRBV23-1 is an open reading frame, and its role is uncertain. This CDR3 is built from 15 residues. V shed 4 bases, J shed 10 bases, and the junction held 6 bases outside the gene matches. CDR3 nucleotides: TGCGCCAGCAGTCTGGGACTAGCGGGGGACCGCGAGCAGTTCTTC. This translates into CASSLGLAGDREQFF.

This clonotype was found many times. The chain uses TRBV20-1 and TRBJ2-7, with 7 bases fitting TRBD1. The CDR3 extends over 14 amino acids. Germline CDR1 and CDR2: DFQATT and SNEGSKA (reference sequence). Germline trimming cut 4 bases from V and 3 bases from J; bases unmatched to any gene: 9. This chain's CDR3 is CSATAQTGIYEQYF. The CDR3 DNA reads as TGCAGTGCTACCGCCCAGACAGGGATCTACGAGCAGTACTTC.

J is TRBJ2-7 and V is TRBV4-1, with 7 bases aligning to TRBD2. The CDR3 extends over 16 amino acids. With 0 bases clipped from V and 3 bases from J, the junction kept 8 bases outside the gene matches. Germline-derived CDR1 and CDR2 are MGHRA and YSYEKL. CDR3 bases: TGCGCCAGCAGCCAAGATTTGGGGGGGTATCTCTACGAGCAGTACTTC. It specifies CASSQDLGGYLYEQYF.

This clonotype was seen many times. The CDR3 here is CSASLGTAEGEQYF. The CDR3 DNA reads TGCAGTGCTAGCTTAGGGACTGCCGAGGGGGAGCAGTACTTC. The chain combines TRBV20-1 with TRBJ2-7, with D possibly TRBD2 on 6 matching bases. Trimming cost V 3 bases and J 7 bases, with 19 bases left between them. The CDR3 is 14 residues long. Germline V gene data show CDR1 as DFQATT and CDR2 as SNEGSKA (reference sequence).

This clonotype appeared many times. The V and J genes are TRBV6-5 and TRBJ1-4; D gene uncertain. The CDR3 totals 16 residues. The germline CDR1 and CDR2 sequences are MNHEY and SVGAGI. Deletions cut 5 bases from V and 8 bases from J, with 21 bases between. This CDR3 reads CASSALTQESYEKLFF. The CDR3 nucleotides read TGTGCCAGCAGTGCTCTTACTCAGGAGAGTTACGAAAAACTGTTTTTT.

This clonotype was observed many times. The chain is built from TRBV6-5 and TRBJ2-7; the match to TRBD2 covers 10 bases. The CDR3 is 17 amino acids. The V gene's germline CDR1 is MNHEY and CDR2 SVGAGI. Unmatched junction bases numbered 11, after V lost 0 bases and J lost 6 bases. The CDR3 spells CASSYSLAGVQSGEQYF. CDR3 nucleotides: TGTGCCAGCAGTTACTCCCTAGCGGGGGTCCAGTCTGGCGAGCAGTACTTC.